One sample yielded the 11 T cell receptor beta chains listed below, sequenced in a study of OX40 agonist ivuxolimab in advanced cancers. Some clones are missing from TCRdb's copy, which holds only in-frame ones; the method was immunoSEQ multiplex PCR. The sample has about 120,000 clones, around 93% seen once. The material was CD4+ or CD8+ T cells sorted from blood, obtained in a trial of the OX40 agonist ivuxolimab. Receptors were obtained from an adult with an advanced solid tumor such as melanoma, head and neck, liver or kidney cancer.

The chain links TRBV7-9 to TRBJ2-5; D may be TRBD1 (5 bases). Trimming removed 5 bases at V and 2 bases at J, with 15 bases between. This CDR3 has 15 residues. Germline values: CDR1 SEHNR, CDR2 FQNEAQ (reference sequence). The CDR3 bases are TGTGCCAGCAGCCCGCTTTTCAGACAGCAAGAGACCCAGTACTTC. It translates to CASSPLFRQQETQYF.

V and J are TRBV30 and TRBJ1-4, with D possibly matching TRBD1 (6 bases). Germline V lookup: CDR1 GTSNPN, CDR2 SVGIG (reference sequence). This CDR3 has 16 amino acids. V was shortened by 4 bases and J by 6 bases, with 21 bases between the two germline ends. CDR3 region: CAWIPIRGREDEKLFF. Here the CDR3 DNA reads TGTGCCTGGATCCCAATCCGGGGGCGCGAGGATGAAAAACTGTTTTTT.

The DNA of the CDR3 is TGTGCCAGCCACCGGGACAGGGGGGGCACCGGGGAGCTGTTTTTT. Translating it yields CASHRDRGGTGELFF. The chain employs TRBV6-5 and TRBJ2-2; 11 positions agree with TRBD1. Germline CDR1 MNHEY, CDR2 SVGAGI. The CDR3 runs to 15 residues. J was trimmed by 4 bases and V by 8 bases; bases with no gene match: 6.

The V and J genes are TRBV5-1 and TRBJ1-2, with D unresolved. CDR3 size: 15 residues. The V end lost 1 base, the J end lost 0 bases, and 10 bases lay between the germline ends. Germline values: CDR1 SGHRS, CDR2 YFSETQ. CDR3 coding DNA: TGCGCCAGCAGCTTGCAGTCAGGAGCTAACTATGGCTACACCTTC. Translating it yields CASSLQSGANYGYTF.

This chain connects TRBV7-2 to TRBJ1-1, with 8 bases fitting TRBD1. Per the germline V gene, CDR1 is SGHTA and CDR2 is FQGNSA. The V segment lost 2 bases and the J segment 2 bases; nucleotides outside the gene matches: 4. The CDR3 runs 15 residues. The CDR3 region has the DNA TGTGCCAGCAGCTTATTCCAGGGGGCCAACACTGAAGCTTTCTTT. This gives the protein CASSLFQGANTEAFF. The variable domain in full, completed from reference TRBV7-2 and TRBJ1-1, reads GAGVSQSPSNKVTEKGKDVELRCDPISGHTALYWYRQSLGQGLEFLIYFQGNSAPDKSGLPSDRFSAERTGGSVSTLTIQRTQQEDSAVYLCASSLFQGANTEAFFGQGTRLTVV.

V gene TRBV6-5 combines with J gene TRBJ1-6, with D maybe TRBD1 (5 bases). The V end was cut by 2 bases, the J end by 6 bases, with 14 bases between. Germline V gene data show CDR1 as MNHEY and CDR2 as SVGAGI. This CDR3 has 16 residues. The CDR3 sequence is CASSYGGRRVNSPLHF. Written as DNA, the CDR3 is TGTGCCAGCAGTTACGGGGGAAGGAGAGTTAATTCACCCCTCCACTTT.

The CDR3 protein is CASSLWSGSRVDTQYF. For the CDR3, the DNA is TGTGCCAGCAGCTTATGGAGCGGGAGTCGAGTTGATACGCAGTATTTT. This chain links TRBV7-2 with TRBJ2-3; 8 bases fit TRBD2. Germline CDR1 SGHTA, CDR2 FQGNSA. The length of the CDR3 is 16 residues. The V gene end was trimmed by 2 bases and the J gene end by 6 bases; junction bases not matched to a gene: 10.

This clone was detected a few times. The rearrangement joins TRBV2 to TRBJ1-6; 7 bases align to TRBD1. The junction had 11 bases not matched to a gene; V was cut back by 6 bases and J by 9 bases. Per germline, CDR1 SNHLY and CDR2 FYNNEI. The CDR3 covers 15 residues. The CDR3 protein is CASRERQGNVSPLHF. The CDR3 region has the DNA TGTGCCAGCAGAGAAAGACAGGGTAACGTTTCACCCCTCCACTTT.

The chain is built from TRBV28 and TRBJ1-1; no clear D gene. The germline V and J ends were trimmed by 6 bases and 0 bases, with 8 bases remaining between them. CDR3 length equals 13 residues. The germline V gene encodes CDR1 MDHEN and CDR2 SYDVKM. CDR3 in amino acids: CASRISLNTEAFF. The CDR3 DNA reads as TGTGCCAGCAGGATCAGTTTGAACACTGAAGCTTTCTTT. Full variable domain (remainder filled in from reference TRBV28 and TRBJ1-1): DVKVTQSSRYLVKRTGEKVFLECVQDMDHENMFWYRQDPGLGLRLIYFSYDVKMKEKGDIPEGYSVSREKKERFSLILESASTNQTSMYLCASRISLNTEAFFGQGTRLTVV.

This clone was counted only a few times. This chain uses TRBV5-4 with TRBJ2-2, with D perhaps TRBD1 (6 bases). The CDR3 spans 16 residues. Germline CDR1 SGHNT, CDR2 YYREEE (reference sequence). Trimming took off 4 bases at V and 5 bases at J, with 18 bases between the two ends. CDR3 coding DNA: TGTGCCAGCAGCATCCCCCAGGGGTACGAGACCGGGGAGCTGTTTTTT. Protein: CASSIPQGYETGELFF.

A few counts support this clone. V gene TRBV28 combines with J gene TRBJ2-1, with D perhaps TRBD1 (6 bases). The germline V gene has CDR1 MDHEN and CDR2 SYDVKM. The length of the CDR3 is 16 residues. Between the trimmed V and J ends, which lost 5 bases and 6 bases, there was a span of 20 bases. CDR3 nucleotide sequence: TGTGCCAGCAGTAACTCCGTGGGCAGGGGTGGCAATGAGCAGTTCTTC. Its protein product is CASSNSVGRGGNEQFF. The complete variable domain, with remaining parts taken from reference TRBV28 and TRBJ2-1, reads DVKVTQSSRYLVKRTGEKVFLECVQDMDHENMFWYRQDPGLGLRLIYFSYDVKMKEKGDIPEGYSVSREKKERFSLILESASTNQTSMYLCASSNSVGRGGNEQFFGPGTRLTVL.